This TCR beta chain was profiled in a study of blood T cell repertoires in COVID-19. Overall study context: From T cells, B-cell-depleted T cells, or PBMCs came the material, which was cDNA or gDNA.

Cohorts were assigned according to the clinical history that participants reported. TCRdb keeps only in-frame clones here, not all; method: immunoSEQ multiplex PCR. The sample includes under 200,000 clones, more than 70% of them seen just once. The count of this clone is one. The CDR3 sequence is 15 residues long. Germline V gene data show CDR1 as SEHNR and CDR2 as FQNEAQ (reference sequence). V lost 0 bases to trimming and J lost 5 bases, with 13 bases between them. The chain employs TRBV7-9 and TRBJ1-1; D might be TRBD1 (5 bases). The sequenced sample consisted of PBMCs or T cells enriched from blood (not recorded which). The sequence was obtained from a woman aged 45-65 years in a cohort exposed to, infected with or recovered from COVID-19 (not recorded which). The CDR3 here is CASSLALAGWTEAFF. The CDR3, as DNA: TGTGCCAGCAGCTTAGCGTTGGCAGGGTGGACTGAAGCTTTCTTT.